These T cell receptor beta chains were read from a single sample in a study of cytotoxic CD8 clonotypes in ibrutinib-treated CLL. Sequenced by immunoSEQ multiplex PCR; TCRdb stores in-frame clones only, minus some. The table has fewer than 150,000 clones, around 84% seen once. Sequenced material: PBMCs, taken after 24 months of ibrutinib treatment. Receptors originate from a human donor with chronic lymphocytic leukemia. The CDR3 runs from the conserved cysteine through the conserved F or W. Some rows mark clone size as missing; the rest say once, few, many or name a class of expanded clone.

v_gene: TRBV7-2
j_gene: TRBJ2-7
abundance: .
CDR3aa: CASSKEAGIPPYF

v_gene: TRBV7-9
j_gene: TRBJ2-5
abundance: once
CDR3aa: CASSLGLGEFQETQYF

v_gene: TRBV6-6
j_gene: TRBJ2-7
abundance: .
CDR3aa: CASRPAGTAIYEQYF

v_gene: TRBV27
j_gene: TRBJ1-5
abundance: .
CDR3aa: CASSGQGSQPQHF

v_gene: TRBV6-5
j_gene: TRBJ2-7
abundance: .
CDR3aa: CASSPLAGVEQYF

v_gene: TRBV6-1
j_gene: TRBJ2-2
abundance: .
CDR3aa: CASRNRGLTGELFF

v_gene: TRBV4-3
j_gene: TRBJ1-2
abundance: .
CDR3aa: CASSQDRQRDYGYTF

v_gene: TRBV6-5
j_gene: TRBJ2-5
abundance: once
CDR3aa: CASRGTSGGGETQYF

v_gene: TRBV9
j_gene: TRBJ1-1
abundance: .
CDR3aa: CASSREVTNTEAFF

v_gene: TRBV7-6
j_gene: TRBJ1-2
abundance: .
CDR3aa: CASSPGGRDRNYGYTF

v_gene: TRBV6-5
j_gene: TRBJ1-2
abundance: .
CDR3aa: CASSYSGGNYGYTF

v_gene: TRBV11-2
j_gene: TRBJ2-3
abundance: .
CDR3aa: CASSETSYDTQYF

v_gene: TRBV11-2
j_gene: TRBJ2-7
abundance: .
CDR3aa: CASRLGPEEQYF

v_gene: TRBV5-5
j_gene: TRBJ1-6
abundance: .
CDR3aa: CASSFPGGGNSPLHF

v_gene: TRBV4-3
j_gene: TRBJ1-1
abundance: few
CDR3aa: CASSQDLTGTGVPEAFF

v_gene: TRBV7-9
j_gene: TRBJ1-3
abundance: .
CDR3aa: CASSPRTKGNTIYF

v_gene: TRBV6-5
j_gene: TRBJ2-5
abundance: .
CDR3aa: CASSRGRTEQETQYF

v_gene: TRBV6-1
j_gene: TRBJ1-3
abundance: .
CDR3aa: CASITRQGNTIYF

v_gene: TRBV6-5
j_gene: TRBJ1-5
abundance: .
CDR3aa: CASSHSAGGTYQPQHF